These 2 T cell receptor beta chains were all obtained from the same sample, sequenced in a study of technical replicates of blood from a handful of donors. The method was immunoSEQ multiplex PCR; TCRdb's version includes in-frame clones alone and lacks a portion of them. The top ten clones hold 3% to 4.5% of a sample with approximately 81,000 clones, approximately 80% of them seen once. The sample was PBMCs. Receptor source: a human donor in good health. Some clones in this sample may be carry-over from other donors' samples.

The chain uses TRBV23-1 and TRBJ2-5; the D gene is possibly TRBD2 (6 bases). TRBV23-1 is treated as an ORF (open reading frame) with a function not yet certain. CDR3 length: 15 amino acids. V lost 2 bases, J lost 5 bases, and 15 bases lay in between. For the CDR3, the DNA is TGCGCCAGCAGTCAAGTGGGCGGGACGGGGGAGACCCAGTACTTC. Amino acids: CASSQVGGTGETQYF.

This clone was detected only a few times. The chain has TRBV4-3 and TRBJ2-2; tentatively, D is TRBD1 (6 bases). CDR1 is LGHNA, CDR2 YSLEER, per germline. This CDR3 comprises 16 residues. The germline V and J ends were trimmed by 4 bases and 1 base, with 13 bases remaining between them. CDR3: CASSPGEGVNTGELFF. As DNA, the CDR3 is TGCGCCAGCAGCCCAGGGGAAGGGGTGAACACCGGGGAGCTGTTTTTT.